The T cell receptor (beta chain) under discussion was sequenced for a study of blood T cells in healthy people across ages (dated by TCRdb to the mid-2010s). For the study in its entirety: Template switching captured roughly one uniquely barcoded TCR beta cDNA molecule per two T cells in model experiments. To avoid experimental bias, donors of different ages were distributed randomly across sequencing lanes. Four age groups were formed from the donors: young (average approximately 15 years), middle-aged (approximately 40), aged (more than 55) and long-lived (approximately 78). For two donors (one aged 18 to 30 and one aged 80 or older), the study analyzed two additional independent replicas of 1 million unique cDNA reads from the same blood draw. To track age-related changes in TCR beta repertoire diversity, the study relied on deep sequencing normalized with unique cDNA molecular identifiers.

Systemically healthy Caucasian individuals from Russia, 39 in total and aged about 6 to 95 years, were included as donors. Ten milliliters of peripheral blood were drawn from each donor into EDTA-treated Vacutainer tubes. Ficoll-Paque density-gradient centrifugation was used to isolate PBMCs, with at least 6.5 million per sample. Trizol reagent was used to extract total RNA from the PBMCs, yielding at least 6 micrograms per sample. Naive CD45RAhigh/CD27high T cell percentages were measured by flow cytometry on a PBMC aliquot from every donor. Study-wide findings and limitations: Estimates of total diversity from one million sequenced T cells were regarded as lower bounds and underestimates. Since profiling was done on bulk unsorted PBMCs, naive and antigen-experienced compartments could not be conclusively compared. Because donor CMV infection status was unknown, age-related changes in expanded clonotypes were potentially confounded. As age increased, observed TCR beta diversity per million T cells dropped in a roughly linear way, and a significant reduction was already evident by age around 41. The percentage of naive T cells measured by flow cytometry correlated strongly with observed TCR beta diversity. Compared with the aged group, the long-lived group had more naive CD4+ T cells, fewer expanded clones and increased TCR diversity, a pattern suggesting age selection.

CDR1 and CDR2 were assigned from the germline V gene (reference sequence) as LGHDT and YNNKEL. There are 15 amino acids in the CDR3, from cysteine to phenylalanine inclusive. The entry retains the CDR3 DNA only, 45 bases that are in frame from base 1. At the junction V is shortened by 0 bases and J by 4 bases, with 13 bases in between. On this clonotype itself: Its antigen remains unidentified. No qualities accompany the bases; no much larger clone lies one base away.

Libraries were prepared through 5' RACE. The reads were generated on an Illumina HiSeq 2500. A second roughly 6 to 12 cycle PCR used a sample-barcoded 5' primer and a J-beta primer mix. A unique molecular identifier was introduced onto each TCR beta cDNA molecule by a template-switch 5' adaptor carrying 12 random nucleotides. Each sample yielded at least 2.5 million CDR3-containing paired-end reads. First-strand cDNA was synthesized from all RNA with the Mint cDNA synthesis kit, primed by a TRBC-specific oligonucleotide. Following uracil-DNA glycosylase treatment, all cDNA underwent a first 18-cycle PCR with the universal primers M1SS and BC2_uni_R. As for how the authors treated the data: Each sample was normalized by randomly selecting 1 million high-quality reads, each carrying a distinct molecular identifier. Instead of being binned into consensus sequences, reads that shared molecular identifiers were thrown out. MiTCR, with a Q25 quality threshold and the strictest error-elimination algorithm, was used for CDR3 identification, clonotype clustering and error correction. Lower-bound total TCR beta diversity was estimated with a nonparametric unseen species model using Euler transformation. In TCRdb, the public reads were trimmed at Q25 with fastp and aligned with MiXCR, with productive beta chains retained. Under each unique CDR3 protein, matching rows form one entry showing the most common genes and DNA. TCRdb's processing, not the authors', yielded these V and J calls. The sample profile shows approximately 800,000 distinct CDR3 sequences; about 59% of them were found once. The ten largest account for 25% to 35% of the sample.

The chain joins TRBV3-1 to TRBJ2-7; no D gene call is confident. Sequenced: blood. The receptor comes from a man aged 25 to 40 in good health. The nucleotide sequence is TGTGCCAGCAGCCAAGATGGGGTGGGTTGGTACGAGCAGTACTTC. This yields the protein CASSQDGVGWYEQYF.